These T cell receptor beta chains were read from a single sample in a study of vaccination and CD4 T cells after COVID-19. The antigens of these receptors remain unknown. TCRdb used MiXCR to reprocess the PCR reads, holding one entry per CDR3 protein. This table holds more than 4,500 distinct CDR3 sequences, 55% to 70% found once. The specimen sequenced was CD4+ T cells from blood, cultured in vitro. These TCRs come from a human donor who had recovered from COVID-19. Each CDR3 is given with its conserved first and last residue. The D gene is left open where the match is weak. For some rows the clone size is stated as once, few or many, or as a class when expanded; others skip it.

cdr3_aa	cdr3_nt	v_call	d_call	clone_size	j_call
CSARARQGTNEKLFF	TGCAGTGCTAGAGCCAGGCAGGGAACTAATGAAAAACTGTTTTTT	TRBV20-1	-	-	TRBJ1-4
CASSQEVGTSGSYEQYF	TGTGCCAGCAGCCAAGAAGTTGGGACTAGCGGAAGCTACGAGCAGTACTTC	TRBV4-2	TRBD2	-	TRBJ2-7
CASKAGANTGELFF	TGTGCCAGCAAAGCGGGCGCGAACACCGGGGAGCTGTTTTTT	TRBV25-1	-	-	TRBJ2-2
CSARVAGGYGYTF	TGCAGTGCTAGGGTAGCAGGGGGCTATGGCTACACCTTC	TRBV20-1	TRBD1	few	TRBJ1-2
CASSARGNTEAFF	TGTGCCAGCAGCGCCAGGGGGAACACTGAAGCTTTCTTT	TRBV7-8	-	-	TRBJ1-1
CATSRSLTVGELFF	TGTGCCACCAGCAGATCCTTGACGGTCGGGGAGCTGTTTTTT	TRBV15	-	-	TRBJ2-2
CASSLETTYGYTF	TGTGCCAGCAGCTTAGAAACAACCTATGGCTACACCTTC	TRBV7-2	-	few	TRBJ1-2
CASSLGRESPLHF	TGTGCCAGCAGCTTAGGGCGGGAATCACCCCTCCACTTT	TRBV11-2	-	-	TRBJ1-6
CATREGRQGTPAEQYF	TGTGCCACCAGGGAGGGGAGACAGGGAACCCCTGCCGAGCAGTACTTC	TRBV24-1	-	-	TRBJ2-7
CSATYRASGYTF	TGCAGTGCTACGTACAGGGCGAGTGGCTACACCTTC	TRBV20-1	-	few	TRBJ1-2
CATSDSQASDRQNTQYF	TGTGCCACCAGTGATTCCCAGGCTAGCGACCGACAAAATACGCAGTATTTT	TRBV24-1	-	-	TRBJ2-3
CASSDDSGRWPQHF	TGTGCCAGCAGCGACGACAGTGGGAGGTGGCCCCAGCATTTT	TRBV7-2	-	few	TRBJ1-5
CASSDGRLNTEAFF	TGCGCCAGCAGTGATGGCAGATTGAACACTGAAGCTTTCTTT	TRBV10-1	-	-	TRBJ1-1
CASMPSGTKRLGYTF	TGTGCCAGTATGCCCTCCGGGACAAAAAGGCTTGGCTACACCTTC	TRBV19	-	-	TRBJ1-2
CASTAGNTIYF	TGTGCCAGCACGGCCGGAAACACCATATATTTT	TRBV2	-	-	TRBJ1-3
CASSLGPGDNQPQHF	TGCGCCAGCAGCCTGGGGCCAGGGGACAATCAGCCCCAGCATTTT	TRBV5-1	-	-	TRBJ1-5
CASSLGGGEAFF	TGTGCCAGCAGCCTCGGAGGGGGCGAAGCTTTCTTT	TRBV7-2	TRBD1	-	TRBJ1-1
CAWRRTGRVGYTF	TGTGCCTGGAGGAGAACGGGGCGGGTTGGCTACACCTTC	TRBV30	-	few	TRBJ1-2
CATSRELTGHQDGYTF	TGTGCCACCAGCAGAGAGTTAACAGGGCACCAGGATGGCTACACCTTC	TRBV15	-	few	TRBJ1-2
CASSYMGGQSYLSTKEQYF	TGTGCCAGCAGTTACATGGGGGGGCAAAGCTATTTATCTACGAAGGAGCAGTACTTC	TRBV6-2/TRBV6-3	-	medium-sized	TRBJ2-7
CASSETGDSNQPQHF	TGTGCCAGTAGTGAAACAGGGGATAGCAATCAGCCCCAGCATTTT	TRBV19	TRBD1	few	TRBJ1-5
CSAFPIGATNYGYTF	TGCAGTGCTTTCCCGATAGGGGCCACTAACTATGGCTACACCTTC	TRBV20-1	-	-	TRBJ1-2
CASTPDRDEQYF	TGTGCCAGCACTCCGGACAGGGACGAGCAGTACTTC	TRBV2	TRBD1	few	TRBJ2-7
CASCPGQGRPGANVLTF	TGTGCCAGCTGCCCGGGACAGGGTCGTCCTGGGGCCAACGTCCTGACTTTC	TRBV27	TRBD1	-	TRBJ2-6
CASSSGHREYEQYF	TGTGCCAGCAGTTCCGGGCATCGGGAATACGAGCAGTACTTC	TRBV11-1	-	few	TRBJ2-7
CASSPAGTGGSPLHF	TGTGCCAGCAGTCCCGCCGGGACAGGTGGCTCACCCCTCCACTTT	TRBV25-1	TRBD1	-	TRBJ1-6
CASSPGRSNQPQHF	TGTGCCAGCAGTCCGGGACGGAGTAATCAGCCCCAGCATTTT	TRBV6-1	-	-	TRBJ1-5
CASSLGRIYEQYF	TGTGCCAGCAGCTTAGGACGGATCTACGAGCAGTACTTC	TRBV7-2	-	once	TRBJ2-7